This entry features one T cell receptor beta chain sequence. This clone was observed a few times. Its recognized antigen is unknown. No base-level quality is on record; no much larger clone is a single base apart. The entire isolated RNA was reverse transcribed using the High Capacity cDNA Reverse Transcription Kit, and thus expressed TCRB transcripts were sequenced. Deep immunoSEQ sequencing was applied to naive, central memory and regulatory T cell samples, giving an average of roughly 3.5 million total reads per sample. After sorted cells were lysed in RLT buffer, RNA was extracted with DNase-treated RNeasy Micro or Mini kits, with the choice depending on cell number. Each cell subset was processed on its own to prevent cross-contamination, while patient and healthy donor samples were processed together. TCRB sequences were amplified from cDNA with the immunoSEQ multiplex PCR, producing 87-bp fragments spanning the CDR3 region. The amplicons were sequenced using the Illumina HiSeq platform. Per the authors' processing: PCR bias was corrected computationally using synthetic template baselines, and reads within Hamming distance 2 were collapsed, with unmergeable singletons discarded. Reads were aligned to IMGT to assign V, D and J genes, CDR3 length, and insertions or deletions at six rearrangement sites. Clonotype counts were normalized to sorted cell number within each subset before computing true diversity and Gini coefficients with the tcR R package. The overlap coefficient, calculated on TCRB nucleotide sequences, was used to measure repertoire sharing. As a proxy for the pre-selection repertoire, out-of-frame TCRB sequences from naive cells were analyzed. Not all clones reach the TCRdb copy of this immuneACCESS table, which keeps in-frame sequences only. Checked studies attribute under half of the gap to unresolved V genes and leave the rest unexplained. V and J calls plus clone size are reproduced from that table; the DNA served to infer D and trimming. The sample contains over 650,000 clones, around 15% of them found a single time. The biggest ten clones account for just under 0.04% of the sample.

The germline V gene yields SGHVS for CDR1 and FQNEAQ for CDR2. At the junction V is shortened by 6 bases and J by 4 bases; bases outside the gene matches: 2. The CDR3 runs 13 residues from the cysteine to the phenylalanine. Of all the DNA, just the CDR3 is kept, 39 bases in frame from base 1. This entry is derived from a study of beta chain features in type 1 diabetes (dated by TCRdb to 2017 to 2018). The study in broad terms: Mean age, gender distribution, total cell number and subset yield did not differ between patients and healthy donors. Regulatory and stem cell-like memory subsets were obtained from only 8 patients and roughly 8 healthy donors, while naive and central memory subsets were obtained from all 30 or so donors. A total of roughly 100 million sorted cells were examined across all samples, and a strong correlation was observed between cell number per subset and RNA yield. In the study, recently diagnosed type 1 diabetes patients and matched healthy donors were compared on the TCRB repertoires of their sorted circulating CD4+ T cell subsets.

What the study reported, not specific to this receptor: The naive, central memory and regulatory TCRB repertoires appeared to resemble one another more closely among patients than among healthy donors. A moderate but significant shortening of TCRB CDR3 length was observed in type 1 diabetes patients in all four CD4+ subsets. Because the HLA sub-analyses included only small numbers of individuals, any influence of HLA type on TCRB rearrangement was left unresolved. Fewer insertions and more nucleotide deletions at VDJ recombination sites were observed in patients with type 1 diabetes, implying thymic rearrangement abnormalities. Shorter templates might have been favored by PCR, but patient and control samples were amplified and corrected together, so both groups would have been affected equally by any skew. Because cDNA was sequenced instead of genomic DNA, highly expressing activated cells could be over-represented, though the groups showed no difference in activation or CD3 levels.

A single peripheral blood draw of about 116 mL on average was collected from each donor into heparinised tubes. Using a panel that included CD45RO, CCR7, CD25, CD127, CD95 and CD27, naive, central memory, regulatory and stem cell-like memory CD4+ T cells were sorted on a BD FACSAria II. Every sorted population had a purity above 95%. Right away, PBMCs were isolated by Lymphoprep density gradient centrifugation and were stained directly, with no culture step. Samples were stained and sorted in pairs, with one healthy donor and one patient per experiment, so that batch effects were minimized. Source material: naive CD4+ T cells from blood. The cell subset or site tag for this specimen amounts to: true naive CD4+ T cells. The clonotype was recovered from a man aged 18 to 29 with type 1 diabetes. In this chain, TRBV7-8 is recombined with TRBJ2-3; TRBD2 agrees with 9 junctional bases. DNA sequence: TGTGCCAGCAGGAGGACTAGCGCAGATACGCAGTATTTT. Its translation is CASRRTSADTQYF.